What follows are 26 T cell receptor beta chains derived from one specimen sequenced in a study of blood T cell repertoires in COVID-19. Some clones are missing from TCRdb's copy, which holds only in-frame ones; the method was immunoSEQ multiplex PCR. The top ten hold roughly 25% of the sample, which has roughly 100,000 clones, more than 75% seen once. Input material: peripheral blood. These receptors were obtained from a human donor in a cohort sampled during active COVID-19.

The chain recombines TRBV7-2 with TRBJ1-5, with a possible D match to TRBD1 (5 bases). CDR3 length: 14 amino acids. Per germline, CDR1 SGHTA and CDR2 FQGNSA. V lost 5 bases and J lost 2, with 10 bases in between. The DNA of the CDR3 is TGTGCCAGCAGCCCGGGGGGGGGCAATCAGCCCCAGCATTTT. Encoded protein: CASSPGGGNQPQHF.

The chain is built from TRBV27 and TRBJ2-7; the match to TRBD2 covers 7 bases. V was clipped by 9 bases and J by 2 bases; unmatched bases: 13. This CDR3 comprises 15 residues. Looked up from germline, CDR1 is MNHEY and CDR2 is SMNVEV (reference sequence). DNA for the CDR3: TGTGCCAGTTCCCCTGGGAGCGGGACCCCCTACGAGCAGTACTTC. Encoded protein: CASSPGSGTPYEQYF.

This sequence joins TRBV19 and TRBJ2-2; 11 bases are a match to TRBD1. Trimming removed 7 bases from V and 6 bases from J; junction bases left unmatched: 7. There are 15 residues in the CDR3. The germline V gene encodes CDR1 LNHDA and CDR2 SQIVND (reference sequence). The CDR3 DNA follows: TGTGCCAGTACAGGACAGGGGGCTTGGGCCGGGGAGCTGTTTTTT. Protein product: CASTGQGAWAGELFF.

CDR3 protein: CASTKNTEAFF. In DNA form, the CDR3 reads TGTGCCAGCACCAAGAACACTGAAGCTTTCTTT. This chain connects TRBV12-3 or TRBV12-4 to TRBJ1-1, with unresolved D. Trimming cost V 7 bases and J 1 base, with 4 bases left between them. The CDR3 totals 11 residues.

This clone was seen repeatedly, ten times or more. The genes are TRBV3-1 (or the pseudogene TRBV3-2) and TRBJ2-1, with unresolved D. Looked up from germline, CDR1 is LGHDT and CDR2 is YNNKEL (reference sequence). CDR3 length equals 18 residues. Trimming took off 0 bases at V and 2 bases at J, with 17 bases between the two ends. This CDR3 reads CASSQDTSATGAYNEQFF. The CDR3 DNA is TGTGCCAGCAGCCAAGACACGTCCGCGACTGGAGCCTACAATGAGCAGTTCTTC.

This chain connects TRBV29-1 to TRBJ2-2; 7 nucleotides agree with TRBD2. This CDR3 comprises 12 residues. From germline, CDR1 is SQVTM and CDR2 ANQGSEA. After removal of 7 bases from V and 4 bases from J, the junction contained 3 bases not matched to a gene. The CDR3 reads CSATGGTGELFF. In DNA form, the CDR3 reads TGCAGCGCAACGGGAGGCACCGGGGAGCTGTTTTTT.

The chain is built from TRBV28 and TRBJ1-4, with 9 bases lining up with TRBD1. The CDR3 consists of 16 residues. Trimming at V came to 1 base and at J to 4 bases, leaving 4 bases not matched to a gene. CDR1 is MDHEN and CDR2 is SYDVKM in the germline V gene. CDR3 nucleotides: TGTGCCAGCAGTTTATCGACGGGACAGGGTAATGAAAAACTGTTTTTT. Amino acid sequence: CASSLSTGQGNEKLFF.

This clone turned up a few times. The chain employs TRBV6-2 or TRBV6-3 and TRBJ2-5, with a possible D match to TRBD2 (6 bases). CDR1 MNHEY and CDR2 SVGEGT come from the germline V gene. Trimming removed 0 bases from V and 9 bases from J, with 14 bases in between. The CDR3 extends over 14 amino acids. The chain's CDR3 is CASSYSVPAGSQYF. CDR3 DNA: TGTGCCAGCAGTTACTCGGTCCCCGCGGGGTCCCAGTACTTC.

This clone was found once. The rearrangement uses TRBV7-2 and TRBJ1-3, with 9 nucleotides matching TRBD1. This CDR3 is 17 amino acids long. With 0 bases clipped from V and 0 bases from J, the junction kept 3 bases outside the gene matches. The germline V gene has CDR1 SGHTA and CDR2 FQGNSA. The CDR3 bases are TGTGCCAGCAGCTTAGCGGGGACAGGGTTCTCTGGAAACACCATATATTTT. Residues: CASSLAGTGFSGNTIYF.

This chain connects TRBV4-1 to TRBJ2-7; 10 nucleotides agree with TRBD1. The junction had 4 bases not matched to a gene; V was cut back by 2 bases and J by 3 bases. The CDR3 sequence is 15 residues long. Looked up from germline, CDR1 is MGHRA and CDR2 is YSYEKL. The CDR3 loop is CASSQLGQGDYEQYF. The CDR3, as DNA: TGCGCCAGCAGCCAACTAGGACAGGGGGACTACGAGCAGTACTTC.

The V gene is TRBV5-4, the J gene TRBJ2-6; 7 bases align to TRBD1. J gave up 2 bases and V 4 bases, and 3 bases lay outside the gene matches. Germline CDR1 reads SGHNT; CDR2 reads YYREEE (reference sequence). This CDR3 region has 15 residues. CDR3 residues: CASSPGTAGANVLTF. The CDR3 DNA is TGTGCCAGCAGCCCCGGGACAGCTGGGGCCAACGTCCTGACTTTC.

The gene calls are TRBV6-5 and TRBJ2-2, with TRBD1 as a possible D gene (6 bases). Germline loops: CDR1 MNHEY, CDR2 SVGAGI. CDR3 length: 15 amino acids. V was clipped by 6 bases and J by 1 base, with 12 bases between them. The CDR3 nucleotides are TGTGCCAGCAGCGGAGACAGGCAGAACACCGGGGAGCTGTTTTTT. Its protein is CASSGDRQNTGELFF.

This rearrangement joins TRBV6-1 to TRBJ1-3; D is uncertain. From germline, CDR1 is MNHNS and CDR2 SASEGT. V gave up 4 bases and J gave up 4 bases, with 20 bases separating them. The CDR3 is made up of 17 amino acids. The CDR3 protein is CASSGFSLSRAGNTIYF. For the CDR3, the DNA is TGTGCCAGCAGTGGTTTTAGTTTATCGCGGGCCGGAAACACCATATATTTT.

The genes are TRBV5-1 and TRBJ1-2; D is unclear. Germline V gene sequence: CDR1 SGHRS, CDR2 YFSETQ. The CDR3 contains 16 residues. Trimming took 4 bases from V and 2 from J, leaving 18 bases between them. The CDR3 reads CASSPLGRGGNYGYTF. CDR3 DNA: TGCGCCAGCAGCCCCCTCGGTCGGGGTGGAAACTATGGCTACACCTTC.

In its sample, this clone was seen a few times. The chain carries TRBV4-1 and TRBJ1-5; D gene ambiguous. The CDR3 loop spans 15 amino acids. V dropped 0 bases and J dropped 3 bases, with 9 bases sitting between them. Germline V lookup: CDR1 MGHRA, CDR2 YSYEKL. The CDR3 bases are TGCGCCAGCAGCCAAGAGGGCCCCTTCAATCAGCCCCAGCATTTT. The encoded protein is CASSQEGPFNQPQHF.

The table lists this clone with a count of one. The gene calls are TRBV4-1 and TRBJ1-2; D gene unclear. This CDR3 spans 12 amino acids. Trimming removed 0 bases at V and 8 bases at J, with 7 bases between. Germline CDR1 reads MGHRA; CDR2 reads YSYEKL. CDR3 sequence: CASSQESRGYTF. In DNA form, the CDR3 reads TGCGCCAGCAGCCAAGAGTCGAGGGGCTACACCTTC.

With regard to this clone: Other DNA sequences in this specimen translate into the identical CDR3. This chain links TRBV7-2 with TRBJ2-7, with D possibly TRBD2 on 5 matching bases. The V end was cut by 5 bases, the J end by 4 bases, with 9 bases between. Per germline, CDR1 SGHTA and CDR2 FQGNSA. The CDR3 is made up of 12 amino acids. The CDR3 sequence is CASSPGGYEQYF. CDR3 sequence (DNA): TGTGCCAGCAGCCCAGGCGGGTACGAGCAGTACTTC.

The chain is built from TRBV19 and TRBJ2-2; 10 bases align to TRBD2. Looked up from germline, CDR1 is LNHDA and CDR2 is SQIVND (reference sequence). V shed 5 bases, J shed 4 bases, and the junction held 19 bases outside the gene matches. CDR3 length equals 20 residues. CDR3 bases: TGTGCCAGTAGTCTCCGCCCTCTGAAGCGGGAGGGCCGGGGCACCGGGGAGCTGTTTTTT. Residues: CASSLRPLKREGRGTGELFF.

This clone was recorded a few times. The chain recombines TRBV10-3 with TRBJ1-5, with D possibly matching TRBD1 (5 bases). The germline V and J ends were trimmed by 6 bases and 0 bases, with 9 bases remaining between them. Germline CDR1 and CDR2: ENHRY and SYGVKD. The CDR3 has 14 amino acids. CDR3: CAISQGDSNQPQHF. CDR3 bases: TGTGCCATCAGCCAAGGGGATAGCAATCAGCCCCAGCATTTT.

This chain links TRBV7-2 with TRBJ1-2; 10 nucleotides match TRBD1. V shed 0 bases, J shed 2 bases, and the junction held 0 bases outside the gene matches. This CDR3 spans 15 amino acids. Germline V gene data show CDR1 as SGHTA and CDR2 as FQGNSA. CDR3 in DNA: TGTGCCAGCAGCTTAGCGGGACAGGGGAACTATGGCTACACCTTC. Encoded protein: CASSLAGQGNYGYTF.

This chain joins TRBV12-3 or TRBV12-4 and TRBJ1-2; D is unclear. This CDR3 has 13 amino acids. V was clipped by 6 bases and J by 1 base, with 9 bases between them. CDR3 DNA sequence: TGTGCCAGCAGCCCCCGCGGTAACTATGGCTACACCTTC. Residues: CASSPRGNYGYTF.

This clone was found once. V gene TRBV11-2 combines with J gene TRBJ2-7, with TRBD1 identical over 7 bases. V was pared by 4 bases and J by 4 bases, with 13 bases of the junction left unmatched. The CDR3 is made up of 16 amino acids. CDR1 is SGHAT, CDR2 FQNNGV, per germline. CDR3 bases: TGTGCCAGCAGCTCGACAGGGCTGTGGACCCCTTACGAGCAGTACTTC. This encodes CASSSTGLWTPYEQYF.

The chain joins TRBV5-8 to TRBJ2-5; 13 bases map to TRBD2. The CDR3 extends over 16 amino acids. Germline loops: CDR1 SGHTS, CDR2 YDEGEE. V was pared by 4 bases and J by 2 bases, with 5 bases of the junction left unmatched. In nucleotides, the CDR3 is TGTGCCAGCAGCCGGGGGACTAGCGGGGAACAAGAGACCCAGTACTTC. Protein product: CASSRGTSGEQETQYF. Supplemented by reference TRBV5-8 and TRBJ2-5, the full variable domain reads EAGVTQSPTHLIKTRGQQATLRCSPISGHTSVYWYQQALGLGLQFLLWYDEGEERNRGNFPPRFSGRQFPNYSSELNVNALELEDSALYLCASSRGTSGEQETQYFGPGTRLLVL.

CDR3 coding DNA: TGTGCCAGCAGCTTAGAGGGGTTAGGTCAGGTCATCGGCAATCAGCCCCAGCATTTT. This translates into CASSLEGLGQVIGNQPQHF. The chain links TRBV7-8 to TRBJ1-5; a possible D gene is TRBD1 (5 bases). Trimming took 1 base from V and 2 from J, leaving 21 bases between them. Germline V gene lookup returns CDR1 SGHVS and CDR2 FQNEAQ. CDR3 length: 19 amino acids.

This clone has a handful of counts. The V gene is TRBV6-6, the J gene TRBJ2-7; TRBD1 agrees at 8 bases. V lost 3 bases to trimming and J lost 1 base; unmatched junction nucleotides: 5. The CDR3 totals 15 residues. Germline V gene sequence: CDR1 MNHNY, CDR2 SVGAGI (reference sequence). The CDR3 nucleotides read TGTGCCAGCAGTTATTCAGGGGGCGAGTCCTACGAGCAGTACTTC. This encodes CASSYSGGESYEQYF.

The gene calls are TRBV9 and TRBJ2-7; 8 bases match TRBD1. With V trimmed by 0 bases and J by 6 bases, 8 bases remained unmatched. The length of the CDR3 is 15 residues. CDR1 is SGDLS, CDR2 YYNGEE, per germline. The CDR3 sequence: CASSVGSDRGGEQYF. CDR3 bases: TGTGCCAGCAGCGTAGGAAGCGACAGGGGTGGCGAGCAGTACTTC.